Below are 3 T cell receptor beta chains sequenced from a single sample in a study of blood T cell repertoires in COVID-19. Method: immunoSEQ multiplex PCR; TCRdb's copy keeps in-frame clones and lacks some. The data contain 150,000 to 200,000 clones, approximately 85% of them singletons. Source material: peripheral blood. All receptors derive from a human donor with active or convalescent COVID-19. The donor label of this sample is uncertain.

The CDR3 coding sequence is TGTGCCAGCAGCCTGGGGCACGAGAATCAGCCCCAGCATTTT. Translated, it gives CASSLGHENQPQHF. The chain carries TRBV9 and TRBJ1-5; D may be TRBD1 (5 bases). Trimming removed 4 bases from V and 4 bases from J, with 12 bases in between. This CDR3 has 14 residues. The germline V gene has CDR1 SGDLS and CDR2 YYNGEE. Full variable domain (remainder filled in from reference TRBV9 and TRBJ1-5): DSGVTQTPKHLITATGQRVTLRCSPRSGDLSVYWYQQSLDQGLQFLIQYYNGEERAKGNILERFSAQQFPDLHSELNLSSLELGDSALYFCASSLGHENQPQHFGDGTRLSIL.

The chain carries TRBV19 and TRBJ1-6; the match to TRBD1 covers 7 bases. This CDR3 contains 14 residues. Germline V gene lookup returns CDR1 LNHDA and CDR2 SQIVND (reference sequence). Trimming at V came to 10 bases and at J to 7 bases, leaving 10 bases not matched to a gene. CDR3 sequence: CAISKGTANSPLHF. The CDR3 DNA sequence: TGTGCCATTTCTAAAGGGACAGCAAATTCACCCCTCCACTTT.

This clone appeared a single time. This chain connects TRBV18 to TRBJ2-7, with 9 bases aligning to TRBD1. The trim removed 6 bases at V and 6 bases at J, leaving 6 bases unmatched. This CDR3 comprises 13 residues. From germline, CDR1 is KGHSH and CDR2 LQKENI. CDR3 sequence: CASSRDRVSEQYF. CDR3 nucleotides: TGTGCCAGCTCCCGGGACAGGGTCTCCGAGCAGTACTTC.